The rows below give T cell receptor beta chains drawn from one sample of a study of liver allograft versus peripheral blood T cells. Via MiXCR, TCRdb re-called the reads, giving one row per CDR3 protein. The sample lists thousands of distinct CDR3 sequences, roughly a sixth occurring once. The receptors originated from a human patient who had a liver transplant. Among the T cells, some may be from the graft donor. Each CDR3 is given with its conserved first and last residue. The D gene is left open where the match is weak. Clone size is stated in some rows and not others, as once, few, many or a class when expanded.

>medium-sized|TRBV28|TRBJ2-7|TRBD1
CASSPPTGVPYEQYF
TGTGCCAGCAGTCCGCCAACAGGGGTCCCCTACGAGCAGTACTTC
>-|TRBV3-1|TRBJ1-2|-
CASSLDGGVGGYTF
TGTGCCAGCAGCCTGGATGGTGGAGTGGGAGGCTACACCTTC
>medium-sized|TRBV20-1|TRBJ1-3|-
CSASQQVSGNTIYF
TGCAGTGCTAGCCAACAGGTCTCTGGAAACACCATATATTTT
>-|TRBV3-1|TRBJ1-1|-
CASSRIRNTEAFF
TGTGCCAGCAGCCGAATCAGGAACACTGAAGCTTTCTTT
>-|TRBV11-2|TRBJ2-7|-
CASSTTGLYEQYF
TGTGCCAGCAGCACCACAGGGTTATACGAGCAGTACTTC
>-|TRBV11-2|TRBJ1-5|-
CASSTDYNQPQHF
TGTGCCAGCAGCACGGACTACAATCAGCCCCAGCATTTT
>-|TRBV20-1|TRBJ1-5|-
CSARDPSGMDQPQHF
TGCAGTGCTAGAGATCCTTCAGGGATGGATCAGCCCCAGCATTTT
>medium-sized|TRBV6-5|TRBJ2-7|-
CASSYSGEGAADEQYF
TGTGCCAGCAGTTACTCAGGGGAGGGGGCGGCGGACGAGCAGTACTTC
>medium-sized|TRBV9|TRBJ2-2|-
CASSPSMAARGGELFF
TGTGCCAGCAGCCCCTCAATGGCGGCCAGGGGCGGGGAGCTGTTTTTT
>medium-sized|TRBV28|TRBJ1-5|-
CAVEGSNQPQHF
TGTGCCGTTGAAGGTAGCAATCAGCCCCAGCATTTT
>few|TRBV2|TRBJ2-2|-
CASSGWGGGWTGELFF
TGTGCCAGCAGTGGTTGGGGAGGAGGGTGGACCGGGGAGCTGTTTTTT
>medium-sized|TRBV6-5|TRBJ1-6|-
CASSWSSRQGGSPLHF
TGTGCCAGCAGTTGGTCTAGCCGGCAGGGAGGTTCACCCCTCCACTTT
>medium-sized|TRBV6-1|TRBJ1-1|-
CASSDLLRGGARGDTEAFF
TGTGCCAGCAGTGACCTACTAAGGGGGGGGGCGCGAGGGGACACTGAAGCTTTCTTT
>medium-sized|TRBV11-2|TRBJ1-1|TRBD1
CASSLKQGPNTEAFF
TGTGCCAGCAGCTTGAAACAGGGGCCGAACACTGAAGCTTTCTTT
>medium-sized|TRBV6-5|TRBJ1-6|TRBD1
CASSYGRGLSSYNSPLHF
TGTGCCAGCAGTTATGGAAGGGGGCTAAGCTCCTATAATTCACCCCTCCACTTT
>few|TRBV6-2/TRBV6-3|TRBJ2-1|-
CASSPPWGGHNEQFF
TGTGCCAGCAGTCCCCCGTGGGGGGGCCACAATGAGCAGTTCTTC
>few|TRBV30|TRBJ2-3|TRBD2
CASGGAGSTYTQYF
TGTGCCTCCGGTGGAGCGGGGTCCACCTATACGCAGTATTTT
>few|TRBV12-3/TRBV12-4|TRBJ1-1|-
CASSSVRRTEAFF
TGTGCCAGCAGTTCAGTGCGGCGGACTGAAGCTTTCTTT
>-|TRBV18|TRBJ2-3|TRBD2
CASSPGLAGGGDTQYF
TGTGCCAGCTCACCCGGACTAGCGGGGGGTGGAGATACGCAGTATTTT
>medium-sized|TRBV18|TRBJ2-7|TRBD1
CASSPPGTGPYEQYF
TGTGCCAGCTCACCACCGGGGACAGGTCCCTACGAGCAGTACTTC
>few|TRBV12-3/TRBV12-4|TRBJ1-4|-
CASSLGGGVEKLFF
TGTGCCAGCAGTTTGGGGGGGGGGGTTGAAAAACTGTTTTTT
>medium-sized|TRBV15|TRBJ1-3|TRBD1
CATSRDRGSGNTIYF
TGTGCCACCAGCAGGGACAGGGGATCAGGAAACACCATATATTTT
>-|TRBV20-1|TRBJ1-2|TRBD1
CSARDQGQGLHGYTF
TGCAGTGCTAGAGATCAGGGACAGGGGTTACATGGCTACACCTTC
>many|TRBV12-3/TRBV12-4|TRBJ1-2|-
CASSPSQSFYGYTF
TGTGCCAGCAGTCCCTCACAGAGCTTCTATGGCTACACCTTC
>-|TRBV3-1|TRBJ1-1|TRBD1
CASSPGGQNTEAFF
TGTGCCAGCAGCCCAGGGGGACAGAACACTGAAGCTTTCTTT
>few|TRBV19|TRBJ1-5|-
CASSMGMGQTPRNQPQHF
TGTGCCAGTAGTATGGGTATGGGACAAACTCCCCGCAATCAGCCCCAGCATTTT
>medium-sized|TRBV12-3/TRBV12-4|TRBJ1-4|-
CASSFGEGKLFF
TGTGCCAGCAGTTTTGGGGAGGGAAAACTGTTTTTT
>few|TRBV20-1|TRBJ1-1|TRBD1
CSARGGQGSSNTEAFF
TGCAGTGCTAGAGGAGGACAGGGAAGCTCGAACACTGAAGCTTTCTTT
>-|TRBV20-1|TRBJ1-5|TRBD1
CSASTGGNQPQHF
TGCAGTGCTTCCACAGGGGGCAATCAGCCCCAGCATTTT
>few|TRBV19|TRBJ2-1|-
CASNTAGARNSNEQFF
TGTGCCAGTAACACGGCAGGGGCCAGAAATTCCAATGAGCAGTTCTTC
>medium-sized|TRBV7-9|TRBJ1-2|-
CAGTLGDGYTF
TGTGCCGGAACCTTAGGAGATGGCTACACCTTC
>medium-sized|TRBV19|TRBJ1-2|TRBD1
CASHRTGVDYGYTF
TGTGCCAGTCACAGGACAGGGGTTGATTATGGCTACACCTTC
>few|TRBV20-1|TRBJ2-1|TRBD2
CSRKRGGNNEQFF
TGCAGTCGTAAGCGGGGGGGCAACAATGAGCAGTTCTTC
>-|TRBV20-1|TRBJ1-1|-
CSAREPDRNTEAFF
TGCAGTGCTAGGGAACCCGACAGGAACACTGAAGCTTTCTTT
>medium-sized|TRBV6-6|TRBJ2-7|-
CASSYLQESYEQYF
TGTGCCAGCAGTTACTTACAGGAATCCTACGAGCAGTACTTC
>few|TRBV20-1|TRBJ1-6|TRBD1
CSAQQGGFDNSPLHF
TGCAGTGCTCAACAGGGGGGATTCGATAATTCACCCCTCCACTTT
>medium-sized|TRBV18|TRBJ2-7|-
CASSPGYEQYF
TGTGCCAGCTCCCCAGGGTACGAGCAGTACTTC
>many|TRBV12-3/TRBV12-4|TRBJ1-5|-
CASSLNTQPQHF
TGTGCCAGCAGTTTAAACACTCAGCCCCAGCATTTT
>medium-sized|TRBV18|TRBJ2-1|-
CASHPGTDLNEQFF
TGTGCCAGCCATCCCGGGACCGACCTCAATGAGCAGTTCTTC
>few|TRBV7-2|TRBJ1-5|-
CASSLGSAGPQHF
TGTGCCAGCAGCCTAGGTTCAGCGGGGCCCCAGCATTTT